Described below is a single T cell receptor (beta chain) sequence and its context. This sample stems from a study of blood T cell repertoires in COVID-19. Study background: Specimens from acute and convalescent COVID-19 originated in the United States, Italy and Spain. Sample material is recorded as cDNA or gDNA derived from T cells, B-cell-depleted T cells, or PBMCs.

Followed longitudinally, the Seattle patients had been enrolled during active infection. Under the authors' procedure: Scientists estimated how many nucleated cells there were by amplifying reference gene primers. Some clones are missing from TCRdb's copy, which holds only in-frame ones; the method was immunoSEQ multiplex PCR. The DNA gave D and trimming, while V, J and clone size come from that table. The sample lists around 370,000 clones; about 89% were seen once. The sequence was obtained from a woman aged 45-59 years with COVID-19, enrolled during active disease. Sequenced input: peripheral blood.

The CDR3 is CASSVVGQGWSPTEAFF. The DNA of the CDR3 is TGTGCCAGCAGCGTGGTTGGGCAGGGTTGGTCTCCCACTGAAGCTTTCTTT. The chain recombines TRBV9 with TRBJ1-1, with D tentatively TRBD1 (5 bases). The germline V and J ends were trimmed by 2 bases and 4 bases, with 21 bases remaining between them. Germline CDR1 reads SGDLS; CDR2 reads YYNGEE. The CDR3 is 17 residues long.